The rows below give T cell receptor beta chains drawn from one sample of a study of T-cell reconstitution after alpha-beta-depleted transplantation in children. TCRdb used MiXCR to reprocess the PCR reads, holding one entry per CDR3 protein. The sample shows 580,000 or so distinct CDR3 sequences, about 21% of them seen only once. Sequences were derived from PBMCs, mostly from graft donor cells, sampled 360 days after TCRalphabeta/CD19-depleted stem cell transplant. The receptor set was obtained from a boy less than two years old who had a stem cell transplant for acute myeloid leukemia, so the T cells may come from the graft donor. CDR3s include the opening cysteine and the closing phenylalanine or tryptophan. A D gene is named only where the DNA matches it firmly. Part of the rows lack a size; the others show once, few, many or a class for expanded clones.

j_call clone_size v_call d_call cdr3_nt cdr3_aa
TRBJ1-1 few TRBV12-3/TRBV12-4 NA TGTGCCAGCAGTTTCGCGATGGACACTGAAGCTTTCTTT CASSFAMDTEAFF
TRBJ2-5 few TRBV20-1 NA TGCAGTGCTAGGGTTTCACCCCAAGAGACCCAGTACTTC CSARVSPQETQYF
TRBJ2-3 few TRBV7-9 NA TGTGCCAGCAGGTCGGGAGATTCAGATACGCAGTATTTT CASRSGDSDTQYF
TRBJ2-2 many TRBV24-1 TRBD2 TGTGCCACCAGTCGAGGCGGGGGATCAATTAACACCGGGGAGCTGTTTTTT CATSRGGGSINTGELFF
TRBJ1-1 NA TRBV20-1 NA TGCAGTGCTAGAGAGTACACTGAAGCTTTCTTT CSAREYTEAFF
TRBJ1-1 NA TRBV20-1 NA TGCAGTGCTAGAGATTGGGCAGTCTCGAACACTGAAGCTTTCTTT CSARDWAVSNTEAFF
TRBJ1-1 NA TRBV10-2 TRBD1 TGCGCCAGCAGTGAGTGGGCAGGGGGGACTGAAGCTTTCTTT CASSEWAGGTEAFF
TRBJ2-2 few TRBV7-2 NA TGTGCCAGCAGCTTATTAGAGTCCGGGGAGCTGTTTTTT CASSLLESGELFF
TRBJ1-1 few TRBV6-5 NA TGTGCCAGCAGTTACTCGACCTGGGGCACTGAAGCTTTCTTT CASSYSTWGTEAFF
TRBJ2-1 many TRBV9 NA TGTGCCAGCAGCGTAGGGGACTACAATGAGCAGTTCTTC CASSVGDYNEQFF
TRBJ2-5 many TRBV20-1 NA TGCAGTGCTAGAGAGGTTAGCGCGGAGACCCAGTACTTC CSAREVSAETQYF
TRBJ1-2 NA TRBV12-3/TRBV12-4 TRBD1 TGTGCCAGCATCTTTAGCCCCTTGGACGGGACAGCTAACTATGGCTACACCTTC CASIFSPLDGTANYGYTF
TRBJ2-1 few TRBV28 TRBD2 TGTGCCAGCCGAAATAAGGGACTAGCGGGACGAAATGAGCAGTTCTTC CASRNKGLAGRNEQFF
TRBJ2-3 many TRBV12-3/TRBV12-4 NA TGTGCCAGCAGTCCCAGGGACTCTAGCACAGATACGCAGTATTTT CASSPRDSSTDTQYF
TRBJ2-4 NA TRBV7-9 NA TGTGCCAGCAGCTTAGTAGCTGGGTCCAAAAACATTCAGTACTTC CASSLVAGSKNIQYF
TRBJ2-3 NA TRBV5-1 TRBD2 TGCGCCAGCAGGCTAGCGGGGGGCCCGACCGCTACGCAGTATTTT CASRLAGGPTATQYF
TRBJ2-3 many TRBV2 TRBD1 TGTGCCAGCAGTGAAGCAGGGACAGGGGGCACAGATACGCAGTATTTT CASSEAGTGGTDTQYF
TRBJ2-1 few TRBV27 NA TGTGCCAGCAGTTTATTCCCCGACAGATACAATGAGCAGTTCTTC CASSLFPDRYNEQFF
TRBJ2-7 NA TRBV2 NA TGTGCCAGCATCCTTGGGTACTACGAGCAGTACTTC CASILGYYEQYF
TRBJ2-1 many TRBV7-2 NA TGTGCCAGCAGCTTTCCGTCAGGGGACCCTCGAAATGAGCAGTTCTTC CASSFPSGDPRNEQFF
TRBJ2-1 few TRBV20-1 NA TGCAGTGCTAGGACAGTTAGAAATGAGCAGTTCTTC CSARTVRNEQFF
TRBJ2-1 NA TRBV20-1 TRBD1 TGCAGTGCTACCGGGACAGGGGATGAGCAGTTCTTC CSATGTGDEQFF
TRBJ2-2 many TRBV12-3/TRBV12-4 NA TGTGCCAGCAGTTTCGATGAGACCAGCTTGAACACCGGGGAGCTGTTTTTT CASSFDETSLNTGELFF
TRBJ1-3 few TRBV7-2 NA TGTGCCAGCTTATCAACAGGGAGTCGGAACACCATATATTTT CASLSTGSRNTIYF